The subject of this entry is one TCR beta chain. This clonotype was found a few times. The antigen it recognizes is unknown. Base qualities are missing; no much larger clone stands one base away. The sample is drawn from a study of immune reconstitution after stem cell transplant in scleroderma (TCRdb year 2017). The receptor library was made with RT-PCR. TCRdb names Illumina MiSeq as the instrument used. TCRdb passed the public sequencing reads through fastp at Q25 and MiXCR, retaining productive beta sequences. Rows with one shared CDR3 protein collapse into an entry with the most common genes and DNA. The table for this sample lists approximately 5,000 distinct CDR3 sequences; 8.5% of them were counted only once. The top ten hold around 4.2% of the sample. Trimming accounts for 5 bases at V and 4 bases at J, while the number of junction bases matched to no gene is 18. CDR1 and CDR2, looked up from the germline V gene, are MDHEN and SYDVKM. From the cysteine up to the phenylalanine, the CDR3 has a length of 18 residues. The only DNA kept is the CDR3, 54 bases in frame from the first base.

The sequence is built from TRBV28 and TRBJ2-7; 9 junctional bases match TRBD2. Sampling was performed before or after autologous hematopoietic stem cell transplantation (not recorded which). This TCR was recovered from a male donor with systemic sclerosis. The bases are TGTGCCAGCAGTCCCACTCTCGGGTGGGCTAGCGGGAAGTACGAGCAGTACTTC. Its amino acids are CASSPTLGWASGKYEQYF.